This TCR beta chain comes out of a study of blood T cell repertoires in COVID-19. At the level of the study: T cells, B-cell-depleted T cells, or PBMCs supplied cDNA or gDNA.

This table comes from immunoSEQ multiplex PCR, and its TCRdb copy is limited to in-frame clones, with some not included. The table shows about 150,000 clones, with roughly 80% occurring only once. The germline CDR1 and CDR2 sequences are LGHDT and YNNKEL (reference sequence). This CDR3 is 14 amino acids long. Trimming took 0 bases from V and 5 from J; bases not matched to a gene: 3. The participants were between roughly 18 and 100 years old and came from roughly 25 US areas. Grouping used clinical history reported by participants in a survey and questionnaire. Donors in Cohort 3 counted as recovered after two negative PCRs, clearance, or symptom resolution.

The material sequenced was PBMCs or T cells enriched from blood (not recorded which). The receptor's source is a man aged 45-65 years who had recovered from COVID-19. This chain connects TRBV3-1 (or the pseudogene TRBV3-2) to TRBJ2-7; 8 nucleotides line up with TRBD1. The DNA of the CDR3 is TGTGCCAGCAGCCAAGAATACAGGGGGGACGAGCAGTACTTC. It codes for CASSQEYRGDEQYF.